Presented here are 24 T cell receptor beta chains from one specimen sequenced in a study of CD8+ T cells in alopecia areata. The sequencing template was cDNA reverse transcribed from extracted RNA. This table comes from immunoSEQ multiplex PCR, and its TCRdb copy is limited to in-frame clones, with some not included. The sample carries over 200,000 clones, 50% to 60% recorded once. Sequencing was performed on CD4+ T cells sorted from blood, taken at week 0. These receptors originate from a human donor with alopecia areata.

The chain couples TRBV14 to TRBJ2-2; D uncertain. CDR1 is SGHDN, CDR2 FVKESK, per germline. CDR3 length: 15 residues. V was shortened by 0 bases and J by 5 bases, with 10 bases between the two germline ends. The CDR3 DNA reads TGTGCCAGCAGCCAAGAAAGGAGTCGGACCGGGGAGCTGTTTTTT. Protein product: CASSQERSRTGELFF.

This clone was recorded a few times. The genes are TRBV7-9 and TRBJ2-1, with D uncertain. Germline-derived CDR1 and CDR2 are SEHNR and FQNEAQ (reference sequence). This CDR3 region has 14 residues. V shed 0 bases and J shed 7 bases, with 10 bases lying between them. The chain's CDR3 is CASSLASSRNEQFF. The CDR3 DNA sequence: TGTGCCAGCAGCTTAGCTTCTAGTAGGAATGAGCAGTTCTTC.

This chain joins TRBV19 and TRBJ2-5; tentatively, D is TRBD1 (6 bases). V lost 3 bases and J lost 0, with 17 bases in between. Germline V gives CDR1 LNHDA, CDR2 SQIVND (reference sequence). The CDR3 extends over 17 amino acids. The CDR3 sequence: CASSIPGQGINQETQYF. CDR3 nucleotide sequence: TGTGCCAGTAGTATCCCGGGGCAGGGGATTAACCAAGAGACCCAGTACTTC.

A single count supports this clone. This chain connects TRBV7-8 to TRBJ2-7; 9 bases are shared with TRBD2. The CDR3 consists of 15 residues. V shed 1 base, J shed 3 bases, and the junction held 4 bases outside the gene matches. Germline CDR1 and CDR2: SGHVS and FQNEAQ. CDR3 region: CASSLGTSANYEQYF. In DNA, the CDR3 is TGTGCCAGCAGCTTAGGGACTAGCGCCAACTACGAGCAGTACTTC.

The gene calls are TRBV6-6 and TRBJ1-4, with a tentative D call TRBD1 (6 bases). Germline-derived CDR1 and CDR2 are MNHNY and SVGAGI (reference sequence). The CDR3 has 13 residues. Between the trimmed V and J ends, which lost 2 bases and 8 bases, there was a span of 9 bases. CDR3 region: CASSYGGGEKLFF. The CDR3 nucleotides read TGTGCCAGCAGTTACGGTGGGGGCGAAAAACTGTTTTTT.

The V call is TRBV18, the J call TRBJ1-2; no clear D gene. CDR3 length: 13 amino acids. V gave up 2 bases and J gave up 6 bases, with 10 bases separating them. Germline V lookup: CDR1 KGHSH, CDR2 LQKENI. CDR3 coding DNA: TGTGCCAGCTCACCAAGAAGGGAAGATGGCTACACCTTC. It is translated as CASSPRREDGYTF.

This chain joins TRBV18 and TRBJ2-6; D gene ambiguous. Germline CDR1 reads KGHSH; CDR2 reads LQKENI. V lost 8 bases and J lost 0, with 11 bases in between. CDR3 length: 15 amino acids. The DNA of the CDR3 is TGTGCCAGCACTGGACGGCTCTCTGGGGCCAACGTCCTGACTTTC. As protein: CASTGRLSGANVLTF.

This clone was counted only a few times. The rearrangement joins TRBV29-1 to TRBJ1-2, with D tentatively TRBD1 (5 bases). CDR3 length: 13 amino acids. The ends were cut back, 5 bases at V and 1 base at J, with 11 bases in the middle. Germline-derived CDR1 and CDR2 are SQVTM and ANQGSEA. The CDR3 region is CSVSGRHNYGYTF. In nucleotides, the CDR3 is TGCAGCGTTTCGGGACGGCATAACTATGGCTACACCTTC.

V and J are TRBV10-3 and TRBJ1-2, with D possibly TRBD1 on 6 matching bases. From germline, CDR1 is ENHRY and CDR2 SYGVKD. Trimming removed 6 bases from V and 4 bases from J, with 12 bases in between. The CDR3 length is 13 residues. CDR3 nucleotides: TGTGCCATCAGCCAAATGGACAGCTATGGCTACACCTTC. It translates to CAISQMDSYGYTF.

In this sample, this clone turned up many times. The J gene is TRBJ2-3, the V gene TRBV7-9; 10 positions agree with TRBD1. Germline values: CDR1 SEHNR, CDR2 FQNEAQ (reference sequence). With V trimmed by 4 bases and J by 5 bases, 12 bases remained unmatched. CDR3 length: 17 residues. The chain's CDR3 is CASSYRGQGPTRDTQYF. CDR3 coding DNA: TGTGCCAGCAGCTACCGGGGACAGGGGCCGACTCGAGATACGCAGTATTTT. Full variable domain (rest looked up from reference TRBV7-9 and TRBJ2-3): DTGVSQNPRHKITKRGQNVTFRCDPISEHNRLYWYRQTLGQGPEFLTYFQNEAQLEKSRLLSDRFSAERPKGSFSTLEIQRTEQGDSAMYLCASSYRGQGPTRDTQYFGPGTRLTVL.

The chain links TRBV18 to TRBJ2-7; 8 bases map to TRBD1. Germline CDR1 reads KGHSH; CDR2 reads LQKENI. Trimming took 0 bases from V and 1 from J; bases not matched to a gene: 5. The CDR3 loop spans 16 amino acids. CDR3 sequence reads: CASSPPRTGTSYEQYF. The CDR3 nucleotides are TGTGCCAGCTCACCACCGAGGACAGGGACGTCCTACGAGCAGTACTTC.

This clone was observed a few times. The chain employs TRBV5-1 and TRBJ2-5; the match to TRBD1 covers 8 bases. The CDR3 sequence is 15 residues long. In germline, CDR1 is SGHRS, CDR2 YFSETQ. The J segment lost 5 bases and the V segment lost 2 bases, leaving 8 bases of the junction unmatched. The CDR3: CASSFGQGTMETQYF. The CDR3 DNA reads as TGCGCCAGCAGCTTTGGACAGGGCACGATGGAGACCCAGTACTTC.

The V gene is TRBV30, the J gene TRBJ2-5; TRBD1 matches at 7 bases. J was trimmed by 1 base and V by 1 base; bases with no gene match: 12. CDR3 length: 17 residues. Germline V gene lookup returns CDR1 GTSNPN and CDR2 SVGIG (reference sequence). The CDR3 coding sequence is TGTGCCTGGAGTGATTATCTGCTACAGGGGCCCCAAGAGACCCAGTACTTC. This encodes CAWSDYLLQGPQETQYF.

The V call is TRBV5-6, the J call TRBJ2-7; possible D gene TRBD1, 5 bases. Trimming pared 5 bases from V and 4 bases from J, leaving 16 bases between. CDR3 size: 14 residues. Germline CDR1 SGHDT, CDR2 YYEEEE. The CDR3 is CASSHQGSVYEQYF. CDR3 nucleotide sequence: TGTGCCAGCAGTCATCAGGGTTCTGTTTACGAGCAGTACTTC.

The V and J genes are TRBV27 and TRBJ1-5, with D uncertain. V dropped 5 bases and J dropped 2 bases, with 10 bases sitting between them. Germline values: CDR1 MNHEY, CDR2 SMNVEV (reference sequence). The CDR3 has 14 amino acids. For the CDR3, the DNA is TGTGCCAGCAGTGCTGAGTGGGGCAATCAGCCCCAGCATTTT. Protein: CASSAEWGNQPQHF.

This clone appeared a few times. The chain carries TRBV29-1 and TRBJ1-2; D gene ambiguous. Germline assignment: CDR1 SQVTM and CDR2 ANQGSEA. Trimming stripped 0 bases from V and 8 bases from J, with 10 bases between. The CDR3 runs to 12 residues. Here the CDR3 DNA reads TGCAGCGTTGAAGACGGAGGGCACGGCTACACCTTC. This codes for CSVEDGGHGYTF.

The V gene is TRBV7-8, the J gene TRBJ1-4; D unclear. CDR1 is SGHVS and CDR2 is FQNEAQ in the germline V gene. The CDR3 is made up of 16 amino acids. Trimming took 5 bases from V and 4 from J, leaving 17 bases between them. The DNA for the CDR3 is TGTGCCAGCAGCCCCCGGCGAGTCGGGATTAATGAAAAACTGTTTTTT. Translated, it gives CASSPRRVGINEKLFF.

There are a few counts of this clone. J is TRBJ1-2 and V is TRBV29-1; tentatively, D is TRBD1 (5 bases). V shed 6 bases and J shed 4 bases, with 15 bases lying between them. The germline V gene has CDR1 SQVTM and CDR2 ANQGSEA. The CDR3 is 13 residues long. The CDR3 protein is CSVRTLGAYGYTF. Written as DNA, the CDR3 is TGCAGCGTCCGGACCTTAGGGGCCTATGGCTACACCTTC. The full variable domain, with the rest looked up from reference TRBV29-1 and TRBJ1-2, is SAVISQKPSRDICQRGTSLTIQCQVDSQVTMMFWYRQQPGQSLTLIATANQGSEATYESGFVIDKFPISRPNLTFSTLTVSNMSPEDSSIYLCSVRTLGAYGYTFGSGTRLTVV.

The V call is TRBV9, the J call TRBJ1-2, with 7 positions matching TRBD1. CDR1 SGDLS and CDR2 YYNGEE come from the germline V gene. The length of the CDR3 is 14 residues. The junction had 1 base not matched to a gene; V was cut back by 0 bases and J by 2 bases. CDR3 protein: CASSVGQGNYGYTF. CDR3 bases: TGTGCCAGCAGCGTAGGACAGGGAAACTATGGCTACACCTTC. Variable domain in full (rest from reference TRBV9 and TRBJ1-2): DSGVTQTPKHLITATGQRVTLRCSPRSGDLSVYWYQQSLDQGLQFLIQYYNGEERAKGNILERFSAQQFPDLHSELNLSSLELGDSALYFCASSVGQGNYGYTFGSGTRLTVV.

A single count supports this clone. The chain combines TRBV2 with TRBJ2-2, with D maybe TRBD2 (6 bases). Germline V CDR1 and CDR2: SNHLY, FYNNEI. V was trimmed by 7 bases and J by 4 bases, leaving 19 bases between them. CDR3 length: 16 residues. The CDR3 sequence: CASKLNPGTFTGELFF. Here the CDR3 DNA reads TGTGCCAGCAAGTTGAACCCCGGGACTTTCACCGGGGAGCTGTTTTTT.

J is TRBJ2-1 and V is TRBV30; D remains unclear. The ends were cut back, 2 bases at V and 4 bases at J, with 6 bases in the middle. CDR1 and CDR2 from the germline V gene are GTSNPN and SVGIG (reference sequence). The CDR3 runs to 12 residues. The CDR3 sequence: CAWSTMYNEQFF. The CDR3 DNA reads TGTGCCTGGAGTACCATGTACAATGAGCAGTTCTTC.

This clone was seen more than once but under ten times. V usage is TRBV30 and J usage is TRBJ1-2; no reliable D call. Germline V lookup: CDR1 GTSNPN, CDR2 SVGIG (reference sequence). This CDR3 is built from 14 residues. Trimming cost V 2 bases and J 8 bases, with 18 bases left between them. This CDR3 reads CAWSTTRFAGGYTF. DNA of the CDR3: TGTGCCTGGAGTACCACCCGGTTTGCGGGGGGCTACACCTTC.

This clone was picked up a small number of times. The rearrangement uses TRBV11-2 and TRBJ2-7; 7 bases line up with TRBD2. The CDR3 has 13 residues. The germline V gene has CDR1 SGHAT and CDR2 FQNNGV. V gave up 8 bases and J gave up 2 bases; unmatched junction bases: 6. DNA for the CDR3: TGTGCCAGCGGGAGGGAATTAACCTACGAGCAGTACTTC. Encoded protein: CASGRELTYEQYF.

At least ten counts were recorded for this clone. This rearrangement joins TRBV6-1 to TRBJ2-7; unclear D gene. The CDR3 is made up of 14 amino acids. Germline CDR1 is MNHNS and CDR2 is SASEGT. Trimming shortened V by 2 bases and J by 0 bases, and 8 bases separated the two germline ends. CDR3 sequence (DNA): TGTGCCAGCAGTGAAAGGAGACACTCCTACGAGCAGTACTTC. Protein sequence: CASSERRHSYEQYF.